The sequence of this T cell receptor beta chain was determined in a study of T cell repertoires in cytomegalovirus infection. Overall study: Used in the study were CMV epitopes, some recently identified and HLA-C-restricted, others well-studied and HLA-B-restricted. TCR beta signatures that were public indicated CMV infection and matching HLA type. Regarding the study as a whole: Within the response measured ex vivo, HLA-C-restricted CMV-specific TCR beta clonotypes were dominant. Based on cumulative public TCR beta family frequency, carriers of CMV plus the relevant HLA were identified.

This clonotype was observed a few times. Its specificity is unknown. Using its own MiXCR run on the reads, TCRdb lists one record per CDR3 protein. The sample includes hundreds of thousands of distinct CDR3 sequences, approximately 29% seen only once; the top ten take around 12%. V trimming: 6 bases; J trimming: 3 bases; junction bases outside the gene matches: 7. CDR1 LNHDA and CDR2 SQIVND come from the germline V gene (reference sequence). This CDR3 has 15 residues. This sequence originates from a human donor in good health (CMV status not recorded). Some clones in this sample may be carry-over from other donors' samples. The chain uses TRBV19 and TRBJ1-5; TRBD1 agrees at 8 bases. The starting material was cultured CD8+ T cells from PBMCs, obtained from culture after CMV antigen stimulation. The CDR3 is CASRKTGVDNQPQHF. For the CDR3, the DNA is TGTGCCAGTAGGAAGACAGGGGTCGACAATCAGCCCCAGCATTTT. Full variable domain (missing parts from reference TRBV19 and TRBJ1-5): DGGITQSPKYLFRKEGQNVTLSCEQNLNHDAMYWYRQDPGQGLRLIYYSQIVNDFQKGDIAEGYSVSREKKESFPLTVTSAQKNPTAFYLCASRKTGVDNQPQHFGDGTRLSIL.